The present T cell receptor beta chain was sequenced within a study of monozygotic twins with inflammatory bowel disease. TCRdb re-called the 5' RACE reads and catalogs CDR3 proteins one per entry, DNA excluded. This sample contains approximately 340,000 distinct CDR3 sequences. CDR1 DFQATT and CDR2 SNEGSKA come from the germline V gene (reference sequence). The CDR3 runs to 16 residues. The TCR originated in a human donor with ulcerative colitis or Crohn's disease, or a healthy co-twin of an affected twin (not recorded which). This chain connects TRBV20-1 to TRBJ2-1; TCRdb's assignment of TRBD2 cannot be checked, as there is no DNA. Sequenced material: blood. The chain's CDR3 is CSARDFLTGGYNEQFF.